The entry below describes one T cell receptor beta chain. Its antigen is still unknown. A clone one base away is much larger, so this may be a read error. The data are from a study of T cell repertoires in cytomegalovirus infection. For the study at large: It was recently identified HLA-C-restricted and well-studied HLA-B-restricted CMV epitopes that the study used. Public signatures in TCR beta pointed to CMV infection and matching HLA type. Notes on the study in general: Of the TCR beta families, the public ones yielded a cumulative frequency that identified carriers of CMV plus the relevant HLA.

MiXCR, applied by TCRdb to the reads, yields one record per CDR3 protein. This table holds hundreds of thousands of distinct CDR3 sequences, 33% found once. The V end was cut by 0 bases, the J end by 0 bases, with 12 bases between. The CDR3 covers 16 residues. Germline CDR1 is SGHTA and CDR2 is FQGNSA. This chain uses TRBV7-2 with TRBJ2-7, with D tentatively TRBD2 (6 bases). The receptor's source is a human donor in good health (CMV status not recorded). Some clones in this sample may be carry-over from other donors' samples. Sample: cultured PBMCs, taken from culture after CMV antigen stimulation. Here the CDR3 reads CTSSLASSASSYEQYF. The CDR3 DNA reads as TGTACCAGCAGCTTAGCTTCTAGCGCCTCCTCCTACGAGCAGTACTTC.